Included here is one TCR beta chain sequence, with context. The CDR3 runs 15 residues. CDR1 is DFQATT, CDR2 SNEGSKA, per germline (reference sequence). Trimming stripped 1 base from V and 7 bases from J, with 17 bases between. This entry belongs to a study of CD8 T cells in Susac syndrome. Random hexamers were used to reverse transcribe the RNA input (0.5 to 1 ug). Each CDR3 protein gets one entry after TCRdb re-called the immunoSEQ multiplex PCR reads with MiXCR. The table lists 200,000 to 300,000 distinct CDR3 sequences, 93% of them singletons. The multiple sclerosis control group consisted of treatment-naive patients whose relapsing-remitting disease, which was either stable or active, fulfilled revised McDonald criteria.

The V call is TRBV20-1, the J call TRBJ1-5; D call uncertain. The receptor was derived from a human donor with multiple sclerosis. The sequenced material came from CD4+ T cells from PBMCs. The CDR3: CSARVLTAASQPQHF. CDR3 in DNA: TGCAGTGCTAGAGTACTAACAGCGGCCAGCCAGCCCCAGCATTTT.